This TCR beta chain was captured by sequencing in a study of T cell changes during pregnancy in multiple sclerosis. Germline CDR1 and CDR2: MGHRA and YSYEKL. The CDR3 runs to 15 residues. V lost 5 bases, J lost 2 bases, and 15 bases lay in between. This clone was seen only a few times. Sequencing used immunoSEQ multiplex PCR; TCRdb keeps in-frame clones, though not all of them. The table shows 100,000 to 150,000 clones, with 85% to 95% occurring only once. Sequenced here: peripheral blood, sampled before pregnancy. V is TRBV4-1 and J is TRBJ2-5, with D unresolved. The source of this sequence is a female donor with multiple sclerosis, enrolled in a pregnancy study. CDR3 residues: CASSASSQRQETQYF. CDR3 sequence (DNA): TGCGCCAGCAGCGCGAGTAGTCAGCGTCAAGAGACCCAGTACTTC.